Below are 20 T cell receptor beta chains sequenced from a single sample in a study of breast tumors, draining lymph nodes, adjacent tissues. Axillary draining lymph nodes of breast cancer patients supplied the node samples. Each CDR3 protein gets one entry after TCRdb re-called the multiplex PCR reads with MiXCR. This sample has about 180,000 distinct CDR3 sequences, with roughly a third found just once. The sequencing sample was made of axillary lymph node tissue. All receptors derive from a female donor with breast cancer. Some clones in this sample may be carry-over from other donors' samples.

The V call is TRBV5-1, the J call TRBJ1-1, with D possibly TRBD1 on 6 matching bases. Germline values: CDR1 SGHRS, CDR2 YFSETQ. Trimming took off 2 bases at V and 8 bases at J, with 13 bases between the two ends. The CDR3 runs to 13 residues. CDR3: CASSLTGTKEAFF. CDR3 DNA: TGCGCCAGCAGCTTAACAGGGACGAAAGAAGCTTTCTTT.

On this clonotype: A read error is likely, as this CDR3 ends without the conserved phenylalanine or tryptophan. The chain has TRBV7-6 and TRBJ1-3, with D possibly TRBD1 on 5 matching bases. The germline gives CDR1 SGHVS, CDR2 FNYEAQ. The CDR3 loop spans 15 amino acids. The CDR3 coding sequence is TGTGCCTGCAGCCTAGTCACAGGCTCTGGAAACACCATATATCTT. Translation: CACSLVTGSGNTIYL.

This rearrangement joins TRBV5-4 to TRBJ1-3; tentative D call: TRBD1 (6 bases). The V gene lost 3 bases and the J gene lost 9 bases, with 19 bases spanning the gap. Germline CDR1 is SGHNT and CDR2 is YYREEE (reference sequence). This CDR3 is 15 amino acids long. CDR3 sequence (DNA): TGTGCCAGCAGCTCGAAGTTAGCGGGGGCTAGCACCATATATTTT. Residues: CASSSKLAGASTIYF.

V is TRBV20-1 and J is TRBJ2-7, with 7 bases identical to TRBD2. There are 13 residues in the CDR3. The V and J ends lost 3 bases and 2 bases, in that order; junction bases with no gene match: 4. Germline CDR1 and CDR2: DFQATT and SNEGSKA (reference sequence). DNA of the CDR3: TGCAGTGCTAGGCCTCGGGGGGCCTACGAGCAGTACTTC. Amino acids: CSARPRGAYEQYF.

The table lists this clonotype with many counts. The chain couples TRBV12-5 to TRBJ2-5; 11 nucleotides match TRBD1. The CDR3 is 14 amino acids. CDR1 is LGHNT, CDR2 FRNRAP, per germline. Trimming at V came to 5 bases and at J to 4 bases, leaving 3 bases not matched to a gene. DNA of the CDR3: TGTGCTAGTGGTCCTGGGACAGGGGGAGAGACCCAGTACTTC. This translates into CASGPGTGGETQYF.

This clonotype was observed at least ten times. This chain joins TRBV6-4 and TRBJ2-1, with D possibly being TRBD2 (5 bases). CDR1 and CDR2 from the germline V gene are MRHNA and SNTAGT. The germline V and J ends were trimmed by 5 bases and 7 bases, with 15 bases remaining between them. This CDR3 comprises 14 residues. CDR3 sequence reads: CASSPSLRGNEQFF. The CDR3 DNA reads as TGTGCCAGCAGTCCTAGCCTCCGGGGAAATGAGCAGTTCTTC.

This clonotype has a count of ten or more. This chain uses TRBV19 with TRBJ2-3; perhaps TRBD1 as D (5 bases). The CDR3 contains 13 residues. Germline lookup yields CDR1 LNHDA and CDR2 SQIVND (reference sequence). Trimming pared 8 bases from V and 5 bases from J, leaving 14 bases between. The CDR3 is CASPDLTGDTQYF. The CDR3 coding sequence is TGTGCCAGTCCTGACCTCACAGGAGATACGCAGTATTTT.

The table lists this clonotype with many counts. This sequence joins TRBV11-3 and TRBJ2-7; 8 nucleotides line up with TRBD1. The length of the CDR3 is 19 residues. J was trimmed by 4 bases and V by 1 base; bases with no gene match: 18. Germline loops: CDR1 SGHNT, CDR2 YENEEA. CDR3 sequence reads: CASSLVSDRGAREYYEQYF. The CDR3 coding sequence is TGTGCCAGCAGCTTAGTGAGTGACAGGGGCGCAAGAGAATATTACGAGCAGTACTTC.

A few counts support this clonotype. This sequence may be a read error, since a much larger clone differs from it by one base. The chain links TRBV11-1 to TRBJ1-6; TRBD1 matches 7 bases. The V gene end was trimmed by 1 base and the J gene end by 7 bases; junction bases not matched to a gene: 4. Looked up from germline, CDR1 is SGHAT and CDR2 is FQDESV (reference sequence). The CDR3 has 15 residues. In DNA form, the CDR3 reads TGTGCCAGCAGCTTAGTCGGGACAGCAAATTCACCCCTCCACTTT. It translates to CASSLVGTANSPLHF. Drawing the rest from reference TRBV11-1 and TRBJ1-6, the complete variable domain is EAEVAQSPRYKITEKSQAVAFWCDPISGHATLYWYRQILGQGPELLVQFQDESVVDDSQLPKDRFSAERLKGVDSTLKIQPAELGDSAMYLCASSLVGTANSPLHFGNGTRLTVT.

Many counts were recorded for this clonotype. The chain has TRBV28 and TRBJ1-6, with D possibly TRBD1 on 6 matching bases. V was trimmed by 10 bases and J by 7 bases, leaving 17 bases between them. The CDR3 length is 14 residues. Germline V gene data show CDR1 as MDHEN and CDR2 as SYDVKM. The CDR3: CAITQGLGNSPLHF. The CDR3 region has the DNA TGTGCCATTACACAGGGACTCGGCAATTCACCCCTCCACTTT.

The count of this clonotype is one. A much larger clone is a single base away; this may be a read error. The chain uses TRBV10-1 and TRBJ2-1, with 8 bases that match TRBD2. Germline V gene data show CDR1 as WNHNN and CDR2 as SYGVQD (reference sequence). The CDR3 loop spans 15 amino acids. The CDR3 DNA follows: TGTGCCAGCAGTACCGGGACTAGTCGGTCCCATGAGCAGTTCTTC. This codes for CASSTGTSRSHEQFF.

At least ten counts were recorded for this clonotype. The rearrangement joins TRBV20-1 to TRBJ2-7; D is uncertain. Germline CDR1 and CDR2: DFQATT and SNEGSKA (reference sequence). The V gene lost 4 bases and the J gene lost 3 bases, with 10 bases spanning the gap. The CDR3 runs to 12 residues. CDR3 region: CSAMGFNYEQYF. The CDR3 bases are TGCAGTGCTATGGGCTTCAACTACGAGCAGTACTTC.

The table lists this clonotype with many counts. The chain has TRBV6-5 and TRBJ1-3, with D unclear. Germline CDR1 MNHEY, CDR2 SVGAGI. Trimming pared 3 bases from V and 0 bases from J, leaving 12 bases between. The CDR3 spans 16 residues. Here the CDR3 DNA reads TGTGCCAGCAGTTATACAGTCGGCTCCTCTGGAAACACCATATATTTT. Its protein is CASSYTVGSSGNTIYF.

The table lists this clonotype with many counts. An end of the junction does not agree with germline; a read error may underlie this. V is TRBV7-7 and J is TRBJ2-6; D is unclear. This CDR3 spans 16 amino acids. Germline V gene sequence: CDR1 SSHAT, CDR2 FNYEAQ (reference sequence). CDR3 sequence (DNA): TGTGCTAGCAGCCAGAGAAGGAACTCTGGGGCCAACGTCCTGACTTTC. This sequence encodes CASSQRRNSGANVLTF.

The chain joins TRBV14 to TRBJ2-1, with D possibly being TRBD1 (6 bases). The DNA end favors TRBJ2-7, so the J call may be wrong. The CDR3 covers 12 residues. Germline V gene lookup returns CDR1 SGHDN and CDR2 FVKESK. CDR3 nucleotides: TGTGCCAGCAGCGGACAGTACAATGAGCAGTACTTC. Amino acids: CASSGQYNEQYF.

Of note for this clonotype: A much larger clone differs from this one at a single base, so this may be a read error. The CDR3 nucleotides read TGCAGTGCTGATGACAGTCCTACCAAAACCATTCAGTACTTC. It specifies CSADDSPTKTIQYF. The V gene is TRBV20-1, the J gene TRBJ2-4; maybe TRBD1 (5 bases). CDR1 and CDR2 (germline): DFQATT, SNEGSKA (reference sequence). The CDR3 extends over 14 amino acids.

V and J are TRBV18 and TRBJ1-6, with 8 bases aligning to TRBD1. Germline CDR1 reads KGHSH; CDR2 reads LQKENI. The CDR3 runs to 16 residues. Trimming took 2 bases from V and 9 from J; bases not matched to a gene: 9. CDR3 amino acids: CASSPSQDRGGSPLHF. For the CDR3, the DNA is TGTGCCAGCTCACCATCCCAAGACAGGGGAGGTTCACCCCTCCACTTT.

The V and J genes are TRBV13 and TRBJ1-2; D not resolved. CDR3 length: 12 residues. The germline V gene encodes CDR1 PRHDT and CDR2 FYEKMQ (reference sequence). The germline V and J ends were trimmed by 7 bases and 3 bases, with 9 bases remaining between them. The CDR3 sequence is CASTRVDYGYTF. Written as DNA, the CDR3 is TGTGCCAGCACGAGGGTGGACTATGGCTACACCTTC.

This clonotype was observed many times. The rearrangement uses TRBV6-5 and TRBJ2-7; 10 bases fit TRBD1. CDR3 length: 15 residues. Germline loops: CDR1 MNHEY, CDR2 SVGAGI. V lost 6 bases, J lost 2 bases, and 7 bases stayed unmatched. The CDR3 loop reads CASRPRDRGTYEQYF. The CDR3 DNA follows: TGTGCCAGCAGACCTCGGGACAGGGGAACCTACGAGCAGTACTTC.

Ten or more counts support this clonotype. The V call is TRBV6-5, the J call TRBJ2-1, with D perhaps being TRBD1 or TRBD2 (6 bases each). Germline V gene data show CDR1 as MNHEY and CDR2 as SVGAGI. V shed 7 bases and J shed 10 bases, with 17 bases lying between them. This CDR3 has 13 residues. Here the CDR3 DNA reads TGTGCCAGCACCAAGGAGGGGGGCGGAGAGCAGTTCTTC. Amino acid sequence: CASTKEGGGEQFF.